A single sample gave rise to the 14 T cell receptor beta chains below, sequenced in a study. TCRdb processed the 5' RACE reads anew with MiXCR; each CDR3 protein has one entry. The sample lists about 64,000 distinct CDR3 sequences; approximately 23% were seen once. Sequences were obtained from memory CD4+ T cells sorted from a lymph node. Subset indicated: memory CD4+ T cells, CD4+CD45RO+CD25-. These receptors all stem from a female donor with breast cancer.

This clonotype showed up just a few times. The chain uses TRBV19 and TRBJ1-1; D gene ambiguous. Germline-derived CDR1 and CDR2 are LNHDA and SQIVND (reference sequence). CDR3 length equals 12 residues. V was cut by 6 bases and J by 1 base, with 6 bases left in between. Written as DNA, the CDR3 is TGTGCCAGTAGGGAGCAGAACACTGAAGCTTTCTTT. The encoded protein is CASREQNTEAFF.

This clonotype was found many times. V and J are TRBV7-2 and TRBJ2-7; D may be TRBD2 (5 bases). V was trimmed by 5 bases and J by 3 bases, leaving 5 bases between them. The germline CDR1 and CDR2 sequences are SGHTA and FQGNSA. CDR3 length equals 11 residues. CDR3 amino acids: CASSRGYEQYF. CDR3 nucleotide sequence: TGTGCCAGCAGCCGGGGCTACGAGCAGTACTTC.

The rearrangement links TRBV5-1 to TRBJ2-1, with 7 bases lining up with TRBD2. The CDR3 loop spans 14 amino acids. With V trimmed by 2 bases and J by 3 bases, 2 bases remained unmatched. The germline gives CDR1 SGHRS, CDR2 YFSETQ. The CDR3 loop is CASSLAGYYNEQFF. The CDR3 region has the DNA TGCGCCAGCAGCTTAGCGGGGTACTACAATGAGCAGTTCTTC.

This clonotype was seen only a few times. The V gene is TRBV5-1, the J gene TRBJ2-1, with 10 bases aligning to TRBD2. The CDR3 runs to 17 residues. The germline V gene has CDR1 SGHRS and CDR2 YFSETQ. The V gene end was trimmed by 0 bases and the J gene end by 4 bases; junction bases not matched to a gene: 7. CDR3 residues: CASSLVAGGLNYNEQFF. Here the CDR3 DNA reads TGCGCCAGCAGCTTGGTAGCGGGAGGACTTAATTACAATGAGCAGTTCTTC.

This chain connects TRBV7-2 to TRBJ1-2; D perhaps matches TRBD1 (6 bases). Deletions cut 2 bases from V and 8 bases from J, with 18 bases between. CDR1 is SGHTA and CDR2 is FQGNSA in the germline V gene. The CDR3 covers 15 residues. CDR3 residues: CASSLNRVQGQGYTF. The CDR3 coding sequence is TGTGCCAGCAGCTTAAACCGAGTGCAGGGGCAAGGCTACACCTTC.

The CDR3 region has the DNA TGCAGTGCTACCCGGGACAGGGTAAATCAGCCCCAGCATTTT. Protein product: CSATRDRVNQPQHF. This chain connects TRBV20-1 to TRBJ1-5; 9 bases are a match to TRBD1. The junction had 5 bases not matched to a gene; V was cut back by 4 bases and J by 4 bases. The CDR3 has 14 amino acids. Looked up from germline, CDR1 is DFQATT and CDR2 is SNEGSKA (reference sequence).

The sample holds a few counts of this clonotype. CDR3 protein: CASRQGGKAFF. The CDR3 coding sequence is TGTGCCAGCAGGCAGGGAGGGAAAGCTTTCTTT. The chain recombines TRBV3-1 with TRBJ1-1; D is perhaps TRBD1 (5 bases). CDR1 and CDR2 (germline): LGHDT, YNNKEL (reference sequence). The V end was cut by 6 bases, the J end by 9 bases, with 11 bases between. This CDR3 spans 11 amino acids.

In the case of this clonotype: With a much larger clone just one base away, this may be a read error. The CDR3 ends on some other residue instead of the conserved phenylalanine or tryptophan, so this is likely a read error. The chain carries TRBV29-1 and TRBJ1-2, with a possible D match to TRBD1 (6 bases). The CDR3 consists of 13 residues. CDR1 and CDR2 (germline): SQVTM, ANQGSEA. V shed 4 bases and J shed 5 bases, with 14 bases lying between them. CDR3 residues: CSVAFGQGYGYTL. CDR3 coding DNA: TGCAGCGTTGCTTTTGGCCAGGGGTATGGCTACACCCTC.

The V and J genes are TRBV9 and TRBJ1-1; perhaps TRBD1 as D (6 bases). Trimming pared 8 bases from V and 2 bases from J, leaving 16 bases between. The CDR3 length is 14 residues. CDR1 is SGDLS and CDR2 is YYNGEE in the germline V gene. The CDR3 here is CASSTRQDNTEAFF. The DNA of the CDR3 is TGTGCCAGTAGCACCAGACAGGATAACACTGAAGCTTTCTTT.

The rearrangement joins TRBV5-1 to TRBJ1-6; D is possibly TRBD1 (6 bases). The CDR3 has 15 amino acids. Trimming cost V 0 bases and J 10 bases, with 14 bases left between them. Germline-derived CDR1 and CDR2 are SGHRS and YFSETQ. CDR3 in DNA: TGCGCCAGCAGCTTGGGGGTGACAAGGGGGTCACCCCTCCACTTT. Translated, it gives CASSLGVTRGSPLHF. The full variable domain, its missing parts supplied by reference TRBV5-1 and TRBJ1-6, is KAGVTQTPRYLIKTRGQQVTLSCSPISGHRSVSWYQQTPGQGLQFLFEYFSETQRNKGNFPGRFSGRQFSNSRSEMNVSTLELGDSALYLCASSLGVTRGSPLHFGNGTRLTVT.

As to this clonotype: This likely comes from a read error, as the CDR3 has no conserved phenylalanine or tryptophan at its end. V is TRBV20-1 and J is TRBJ2-7; the match to TRBD2 covers 9 bases. The CDR3 covers 13 residues. The junction had 4 bases not matched to a gene; V was cut back by 3 bases and J by 4 bases. Germline V lookup: CDR1 DFQATT, CDR2 SNEGSKA (reference sequence). CDR3 protein: CSASPLAGYEQYL. The CDR3 region has the DNA TGCAGTGCTAGCCCCCTAGCGGGATACGAGCAGTACCTC.

This chain connects TRBV6-1 to TRBJ1-2, with a possible D match to TRBD1 (5 bases). Trimming left V 7 bases short and J 8 bases short, with 20 bases between. CDR1 and CDR2 from the germline V gene are MNHNS and SASEGT. The CDR3 runs 14 residues. This CDR3 reads CASTIGRGDWGYTF. CDR3 DNA sequence: TGTGCCAGCACCATTGGGAGGGGCGATTGGGGCTACACCTTC.

This clonotype was counted many times. The chain is built from TRBV20-1 and TRBJ1-2; unclear D gene. The CDR3 contains 13 residues. V lost 0 bases to trimming and J lost 9 bases, with 14 bases between them. The germline V gene has CDR1 DFQATT and CDR2 SNEGSKA (reference sequence). The CDR3 is CSARDGRQSSYTF. The DNA for the CDR3 is TGCAGTGCTAGAGATGGGCGGCAGTCTAGCTACACCTTC.

The chain employs TRBV6-1 and TRBJ1-5; the match to TRBD1 covers 9 bases. CDR1 is MNHNS and CDR2 is SASEGT in the germline V gene. After removal of 4 bases from V and 1 base from J, the junction contained 8 bases not matched to a gene. The CDR3 is made up of 17 amino acids. In DNA form, the CDR3 reads TGTGCCAGCAGTGGGGACAGGGCAACCTTCAGCAATCAGCCCCAGCATTTT. This encodes CASSGDRATFSNQPQHF.